The clone carrying this T cell receptor (beta chain) was counted ten times or more. These data belong to a study of identical twins. With 7 bases clipped from V and 8 bases from J, the junction kept 14 bases outside the gene matches. Germline CDR1 reads SQVTM; CDR2 reads ANQGSEA. CDR3 length equals 14 residues. TCRdb re-called the 5' RACE reads through MiXCR, storing one row per CDR3 protein. The table shows approximately 620,000 distinct CDR3 sequences, with approximately 9% occurring only once. In addition, the sample was reused for a study of yellow fever vaccine responses in identical twins.

The source material was PBMCs. The chain carries TRBV29-1 and TRBJ2-1; 7 bases are shared with TRBD1. This TCR was sampled from a woman aged 18-29 years in good health. DNA of the CDR3: TGCAGCGGGGAAGACAGGGCGATTACCTATGAGCAGTTCTTC. This encodes CSGEDRAITYEQFF.